The T cell receptor beta chain described here comes from a study of a mutant IDH1 vaccine in newly diagnosed glioma. About the study: Most patients had radiochemotherapy with temozolomide before enrollment; others had one alone. Findings and limits, study-wide: Any relationship between pseudoprogression and changes in top peripheral T cell clonotypes seemed absent.

Some clones are missing from TCRdb's copy, which holds only in-frame ones; the method was immunoSEQ multiplex PCR. Among over 30,000 clones, about 80% were seen once, and the ten largest hold around 9.5%. Time point meaning: baseline, week 1 (first vaccination visit). Treatment in this sample: pre-vaccination baseline after standard-of-care therapy. For this clone: Its antigen remains unidentified.

V was clipped by 0 bases and J by 8 bases, with 2 bases between them. The CDR3 runs to 11 residues. Per the germline V gene, CDR1 is ENHRY and CDR2 is SYGVKD. The TCR originated in a man aged 50 to 60 with glioma. Some clones in this sample may be carry-over from other donors' samples. The V gene is TRBV10-3, the J gene TRBJ2-1; unclear D gene. This sample comprised peripheral blood mononuclear cells (PBMCs), obtained from a glioma patient treated with radiotherapy, temozolomide or both. The CDR3 DNA is TGTGCCATCAGTGAGTCGTATGAGCAGTTCTTC. This encodes CAISESYEQFF.